This TCR beta chain appears in the sequencing data of a study of neurological immune-mediated disorders. As to this clonotype: Its antigen is not identified.

Trimming cost V 0 bases and J 0 bases, with 13 bases left between them. The CDR3 has 16 amino acids. CDR1 and CDR2 (germline): SGHRS, YFSETQ. Template-switch 5'RACE cDNA synthesis added a 10-nucleotide unique molecular identifier. Via MiXCR, TCRdb re-called the 5' RACE reads, giving one row per CDR3 protein. This table has 35,000 to 55,000 distinct CDR3 sequences, about 6.3% appearing once. Overall study findings and caveats: None of the CDR3 amino acid sequences of expanded clones were shared across subjects, and this suggested private repertoires in all groups.

Each sorted-subset library came from some 980,000 CD4+ or CD8+ T cells. Sequencing input: CD4+ T cells from blood. The chain has TRBV5-1 and TRBJ2-7, with D uncertain. This TCR was sampled from a woman in her 40s in good health. The CDR3 spells CASSLGAQSISYEQYF. CDR3 nucleotides: TGCGCCAGCAGCTTGGGTGCACAGAGTATCTCCTACGAGCAGTACTTC. The full variable domain, completed using reference TRBV5-1 and TRBJ2-7, is KAGVTQTPRYLIKTRGQQVTLSCSPISGHRSVSWYQQTPGQGLQFLFEYFSETQRNKGNFPGRFSGRQFSNSRSEMNVSTLELGDSALYLCASSLGAQSISYEQYFGPGTRLTVT.